This T cell receptor (beta chain) is drawn from a study of Graves' ophthalmopathy and Graves' hyperthyroidism. Transcripts of RNA were the source for amplifying TCR beta CDR3 regions. Amplification began with first-round RT-PCR using HTBI primers, then second-round multiplex PCR was performed. From the multiplex PCR reads, TCRdb called clonotypes with MiXCR, one entry per CDR3 protein. The table records 450,000 or so distinct CDR3 sequences, roughly an eighth of them present only once. This clonotype was detected many times. From fresh peripheral blood, under 12 ml in volume, the PBMCs were obtained. Sequencing was performed on blood. The sequence was collected from a woman in her twenties or thirties with Graves' ophthalmopathy.

The CDR3 here is CASRLRGSSSYEQYF. The DNA of the CDR3 is TGTGCCAGCAGGCTCAGGGGATCCAGCTCCTACGAGCAGTACTTC. This chain uses TRBV6-1 with TRBJ2-7, with D possibly being TRBD1 (6 bases). The CDR3 contains 15 residues. V dropped 6 bases and J dropped 0 bases, with 15 bases sitting between them. In germline, CDR1 is MNHNS, CDR2 SASEGT.